This is a list of T cell receptor beta chains from one sample in a study of spatial heterogeneity in lung cancer. Using its own MiXCR run on the 5' RACE reads, TCRdb lists one record per CDR3 protein. The sample has 15,000 to 20,000 distinct CDR3 sequences, about 22% seen once; the top ten hold about 20%. Source: PBMCs, taken at surgery. The receptors shown here come from a female donor with early-stage non-small cell lung cancer. Both conserved end residues are part of each CDR3. Expanded clones get a size class; other rows say once, few or many, or leave the size out.

clone size	V gene	CDR3 protein
many	TRBV28	CASSQGQQGYTF
many	TRBV6-2/TRBV6-3	CATWKREKMPHEQYF
medium-sized	TRBV20-1	CSAGRNLEGNEQFF
NA	TRBV11-2	CASSPNLQRFANEQFF
many	TRBV4-3	CASSPKPGGRAFF
many	TRBV4-2	CASSQDRTSGSEQYF
many	TRBV2	CASRSGRVVYEQYF
many	TRBV4-3	CASSHPFLETSGRENTGELFF
many	TRBV15	CATSTNTFGYTF
NA	TRBV30	CAWRPDRNYGYTF
few	TRBV19	CASSILAGTEQETQYF
many	TRBV6-2/TRBV6-3	CASRQPHRGGNTEAFF
many	TRBV20-1	CSARGTDSSGANVLTF
many	TRBV3-1	CASSTYGGGRSSYEQYF
many	TRBV5-1	CASSLISGSYEQYF
once	TRBV5-4	CASSLEAGSSYEQYF
few	TRBV29-1	CSATGPDSSNEKLFF
medium-sized	TRBV28	CASSFFDGYTF
many	TRBV29-1	CSVGQGYGLFF
many	TRBV4-3	CASSQGQNTGGLFF
many	TRBV28	CASSQGLAAYNEQFF
many	TRBV30	CAWEDRGNIQYF
many	TRBV12-3/TRBV12-4	CASSSRLAGGWEQYF
NA	TRBV15	CATSRTDWGLETQYF
NA	TRBV4-3	CASSQGGLAGVGDTQYF